This T cell receptor (beta chain) was retrieved from a study of T cell responses to AZD1222 COVID-19 vaccine. General study results and limits: Vaccination with two AZD1222 doses was followed by a rise in Spike-specific TCR breadth and depth.

Comment on this clone: Its antigen is unknown.

Some second doses came at about 4 weeks and others at about 12 weeks; these were pooled. This CDR3 spans 15 amino acids. The V end was cut by 3 bases, the J end by 5 bases, with 16 bases between. Per germline, CDR1 LNHDA and CDR2 SQIVND (reference sequence). TCRdb's copy holds only in-frame clones and misses some; the assay was immunoSEQ multiplex PCR. The sample includes 150,000 or so clones, around 90% of them seen just once. The rearrangement uses TRBV19 and TRBJ2-5, with D maybe TRBD2 (5 bases). The clonotype was recovered from an adult who received the AZD1222 COVID-19 vaccine. Sequenced material: peripheral blood, taken 28 days after the second AZD1222 dose. The CDR3 nucleotides are TGTGCCAGTAGTATGGCGGGCAGGCGAGGGGAGACCCAGTACTTC. Protein: CASSMAGRRGETQYF.